This T cell receptor beta chain was captured by sequencing in a study of Graves' ophthalmopathy and Graves' hyperthyroidism. This clonotype was counted at least ten times. Germline V gene lookup returns CDR1 MNHEY and CDR2 SVGAGI. This CDR3 comprises 14 residues. Trimming removed 6 bases at V and 5 bases at J, with 16 bases between. Amplifying from RNA transcripts, the study obtained TCR beta CDR3 regions. The library came from an HTBI-primed first-round RT-PCR and a second-round multiplex PCR. MiXCR, applied by TCRdb to the multiplex PCR reads, yields one record per CDR3 protein. Counted here are about 220,000 distinct CDR3 sequences, 20% to 25% occurring once; the ten biggest clones make up roughly 39%. Sampling about 9.7 ml of fresh peripheral blood provided the PBMCs.

This chain links TRBV6-5 with TRBJ2-5, with D perhaps TRBD1 (6 bases). Input material: peripheral blood. The clonotype originates from a woman aged 45-60 years with Graves' ophthalmopathy. Written as DNA, the CDR3 is TGTGCCAGCAGCCCCGCAGGGGCGCAGGAGACCCAGTACTTC. Its translation is CASSPAGAQETQYF.